This T cell receptor (beta chain) was sequenced for a study of PD-1 blockade in classical Hodgkin lymphoma. Notes on the study in general: Why the repertoires differ is still unclear, perhaps disease activity or prior therapy.

Sample time point: cycle 4 day 1 (C4D1), after less than seven weeks of nivolumab. Each patient experienced a relapse that followed autologous stem cell transplantation, and brentuximab vedotin exposure varied. Points on this clone: Antigen: not known.

CDR3 length: 14 residues. V lost 0 bases to trimming and J lost 4 bases, with 9 bases between them. Germline V gene lookup returns CDR1 LGHNA and CDR2 YSLEER. TCRdb's copy holds only in-frame clones and misses some; the assay was immunoSEQ multiplex PCR. Of roughly 100,000 clones listed, more than 70% are singletons. Sample: peripheral blood mononuclear cells (PBMCs), taken before the fourth cycle of nivolumab. The receptor was derived from a human donor with classical Hodgkin lymphoma. The V gene is TRBV4-3, the J gene TRBJ1-2, with D unclear. Here the CDR3 reads CASSQDALGYGYTF. The CDR3 DNA follows: TGCGCCAGCAGCCAAGATGCACTGGGCTATGGCTACACCTTC.